What follows describes a single T cell receptor (beta chain). Its cognate antigen has yet to be identified. One base away there is no much larger clone; base qualities are not given. The data were obtained in a study of cytomegalovirus exposure and HLA in healthy donors (dated by TCRdb to 2016 to 2017). Some background on the complete study: According to an earlier analysis of a few hundred of the donors, some 180 million T cells yielded 100 million or so unique TCR beta sequences and 276 Gb of sequence data. An early release covering just under 650 HLA-typed donors comprised 250 to 350 gigabases of sequencing data and tens of millions of unique TCR sequences. Among the approximately 420 genotyped donors, around 81% belonged to the genetic ancestry cluster associated with self-reported Caucasian donors. The study aimed to test whether signatures of past pathogen exposure could be identified by cataloging public T cell receptors. The study used immunosequencing to profile the T cell repertoires of 666 subjects and linked those repertoires to cytomegalovirus serostatus. Besides the first cohort of around 670 subjects, a separate validation cohort made up of 120 different subjects was used. The study combined high-throughput TCR immunosequencing, statistical association of individual TCRs with disease status, and machine learning to predict cytomegalovirus infection status. In a later analysis, previously published TCR beta repertoires from fewer than 750 donors were re-analyzed and high-resolution HLA genotyping was added so that TCR occurrence patterns could be studied. In the later analysis, no new phenotypic data were used to find candidate immune exposures; instead, reliance was placed on TCR beta sequences and their occurrence across donors. To decide whether each TCR beta V gene segment behaved as functional or pseudogenic, an earlier analysis of 587 of the donors relied on high-throughput TCR beta sequencing. Donor age, sex, ethnicity and CMV serostatus were compiled alongside the repertoire data. In a later genetic analysis, genome-wide SNP genotypes for about three fifths of the roughly 670 donors were used, and that subset was treated as a discovery cohort. Every repertoire in the discovery cohort had been generated on one and the same sequencing platform. HLA typing included class I and class II loci at four-digit resolution. The number of typed donors differed by locus: about 620-640 for A, B, C, DRB1 and DQB1; some 500 for DQA1; 606 for DPA1; and about 470 for DPB1. Because of strong linkage in the cohort, roughly five DR-DQ haplotypes were treated as single units for association and clustering. Across approximately 400 genotyped donors of the cohort, an average of approximately 240,000 unique TCR beta nucleotide sequences per donor were sequenced, and approximately 17% of those sequences were non-productive.

The cohort was made up of 666 healthy bone marrow donors. At the time of sampling, every cohort member was nominally healthy, though immune exposures that went unrecorded were likely present. The donor was CMV seropositive and was included in the group of almost 300 seropositive cohort members. A peripheral blood sample was provided by each donor, and peripheral blood mononuclear cells were used for TCR beta sequencing. Genomic DNA was extracted from the blood cell samples with the Qiagen DNeasy Blood Extraction Kit. V is reduced by 2 bases and J by 5 bases, leaving a spacing of 6 bases between them. The germline V gene (reference sequence) specifies MNHNY as CDR1 and SVGAGI as CDR2. The CDR3 runs 13 residues from the cysteine to the phenylalanine. The read is trimmed to its CDR3 DNA, 39 bases read in frame from base 1. The investigation overall reported the following: Over 15 rarely observed V segments, including chromosome 9 orphons, were excluded from the earlier analysis of several hundred of the donors because counts were too low. A cluster of highly shared sequence variants was judged likely to represent a technical artifact of the sequencing pipeline. In this cohort, only TCR beta chains were sequenced, and detectable features were limited by the absence of alpha or paired-chain data. In vitro tests confirmed that a few of the cytomegalovirus-associated TCR beta chains recognize cytomegalovirus antigens. A further reported finding was that TCR beta sequences accurately predicted the HLA-A and HLA-B alleles for most subjects in the first cohort. A total of about 180 TCR beta chains were listed by the study as associated with cytomegalovirus. An earlier analysis of approximately 540 of the donors showed that most TCR beta V segments appeared in productive rearrangements either about 87% or about 30% of the time, which broadly matched IMGT annotations. Linkage disequilibrium might explain the correlated functional status among segregating V segments, but an unknown experimental factor could not be excluded. A later analysis found that HLA-associated TCR beta chains were more clonally expanded and had lower generation probabilities than equally common non-associated chains. According to a later genetic analysis, donors in an Asian-associated ancestry cluster had fewer N-insertions in productive TCRs than the approximately 710-donor mean. In a later genetic analysis, a missense DCLRE1C variant was associated with V-gene and J-gene trimming of TCR beta chains, and the association was replicated in an independent cohort. According to a later analysis, most CMV-associated TCR beta chains appeared to be HLA-restricted, and the HLA associations seemed to be driven largely by CMV exposure. According to a later analysis, TCR association rates differed among HLA loci, with DRB1 alleles showing the most associated TCRs and HLA-C alleles showing the fewest. It was suggested by the authors that the approach could potentially be generalized to other disease states and immunological phenotypes. The only immune exposure information available for the cohort was CMV serostatus. Several of the top co-occurrence clusters appeared to be linked to parvovirus B19, influenza, CMV and Epstein-Barr virus, according to a later analysis. Across donors, most TCR sequences were observed very rarely, whereas some public TCRs were present in many individuals. The classifier was reported to diagnose cytomegalovirus status with high specificity and sensitivity in both the original cohort and the validation cohort. Roughly uniform sequencing depth across donors was assumed in presence/absence analyses, although this assumption may not hold. Some IMGT-functional V segments, including TRBV6-2 and TRBV6-3, could not be distinguished by the 87-base-pair reads and were therefore excluded. Because some donors lacked HLA typing at each locus, the association tests relied only on the typed subset. Strong co-occurrence of HLA alleles, especially DR and DQ, made assigning TCR associations to individual alleles difficult. A later analysis associated about 17,000 TCR beta sequences with specific HLA alleles at a false discovery rate of 0.05.

Library creation used the immunoSEQ multiplex PCR assay. A mixture of 60 forward primers for TCR Vbeta segments and 13 reverse primers for TCR Jbeta segments was used in the multiplex PCR. The CDR3 region of rearranged TCR beta genes was amplified from genomic DNA with a multiplex PCR assay. The amplified TCR beta libraries were sequenced on the Illumina HiSeq System as 87-base-pair reads. In the original analysis: Across the 600 to 700 repertoires, a later analysis counted some 80 million unique TCR beta chains, roughly 11 million of which were shared by at least two donors. Raw reads were error-corrected and collapsed into unique sequences by a nearest-neighbor algorithm in which closely related sequences were merged to remove PCR and sequencing errors. V, D and J gene segments were assigned by aligning CDR3 sequences to IMGT reference sequences. For a sequence to be retained, a match of at least six nucleotides to both a V gene segment and a J gene segment was required. A rearrangement counted as productive if the CDR3 had no stop codons and remained in frame with V and J, and every other rearrangement counted as non-productive. CDR3 was defined according to IMGT convention as the region running from the second conserved V-encoded cysteine to the conserved J-encoded phenylalanine. The earlier analysis of about 590 of the donors excluded sequences that lacked an unambiguous match to a single V gene segment. In an earlier analysis of almost 600 of the donors, a V segment was called functional when productive rearrangements were above 56.7%, and segregating when the standard deviation between donors exceeded 5%. A statistical classification framework was built to diagnose cytomegalovirus status from the catalog of TCR beta chain sequences. V and J gene assignment, in a later analysis, came from comparing TCR nucleotide sequences with IMGT/GENE-DB human TR gene sequences. The TCRdist pipeline was used in a later analysis to assign CDR3 sequences and most-parsimonious VDJ recombination scenarios. A later analysis defined each TCR beta chain by its CDR3 amino acid sequence plus V-gene family, and excluded reads lacking a unique V-gene family. As a way to deal with suspected cross-contamination and a sequencing artifact, a later analysis dropped more than 500 nucleotide sequences that were highly shared and had low generation probability. For each public chain, a later analysis derived a clonal expansion index from normalized ranks of inferred template counts within each repertoire. A later analysis computed generation probabilities with a VDJ recombination model fitted to out-of-frame rearrangements, and checked the results against IGoR. In a later analysis, TCR-TCR, TCR-HLA and TCR-CMV co-occurrence was scored with hypergeometric tests, and a repertoire-size bias correction was applied to TCR pairs. A later analysis estimated false discovery rates by permuting HLA or CMV assignments 20 times. In a later analysis, co-occurring TCRs were grouped using DBSCAN, with TCRdist sequence similarity added in when clustering inside HLA-allele-positive subsets. For co-occurrence clustering, repertoires with fewer than 30,000 or more than 120,000 public chains were excluded, along with about five repertoires with anomalous nucleotide sharing. TCRdb limited this immuneACCESS table to in-frame rearrangements with V and J called. A share of clones is missing; checked studies link under half to unresolved V genes, and the rest is unexplained. The V and J calls and clone size are taken from that table; D and trimming were inferred from the DNA. This sample holds some 120,000 clones; approximately 81% were observed only once. The biggest ten clones account for 3.5% to 5% of the sample.

The sequence joins TRBV6-6 to TRBJ2-2, with the D gene too uncertain to name. This TCR derives from a man younger than 45 in good health and CMV-seropositive. Sequencing was carried out using PBMCs. CDR3 region: CASSYGQTGELFF. In nucleotides, the sequence is TGTGCCAGCAGTTACGGGCAAACCGGGGAGCTGTTTTTT.